The 23 T cell receptor beta chains listed next were all sequenced from one sample in a study of T cells expressing NK-cell markers. TCRdb reprocessed the 5' RACE reads and stores each CDR3 protein as one record, lacking DNA. Its table records about 550,000 distinct CDR3 sequences. The material sequenced was blood T cells: a sorted CD56 or NKG2C T cell subset, CD4+ or CD8+ T cells, or bulk PBMC T cells (not recorded which). The receptors come from a man between 18 and 29 years old in good health.

The chain uses TRBV12-3 or TRBV12-4 and TRBJ2-3. This CDR3 spans 16 amino acids. The CDR3 here is CASSFWGSGVTDTQYF.

The CDR3 is CASSLVAGGLYNEQFF. The rearrangement links TRBV7-2 to TRBJ2-1; the TCRdb call, TRBD2, lacks DNA for checking. The CDR3 length is 16 residues. In germline, CDR1 is SGHTA, CDR2 FQGNSA.

The rearrangement joins TRBV29-1 to TRBJ2-1; absent DNA, TCRdb's TRBD2 call cannot be checked. This CDR3 is built from 15 residues. Per the germline V gene, CDR1 is SQVTM and CDR2 is ANQGSEA. CDR3 in amino acids: CSVRLAGETYNEQFF.

This sequence joins TRBV5-1 and TRBJ2-3; TCRdb's D call, TRBD1, is unchecked because there is no DNA. CDR3 length: 14 residues. Germline V gene sequence: CDR1 SGHRS, CDR2 YFSETQ. The CDR3 spells CATRNQGNTDTQYF.

This chain links TRBV12-3 or TRBV12-4 with TRBJ2-5. The CDR3 loop spans 13 amino acids. Here the CDR3 reads CASSLGHGETQYF.

The chain couples TRBV2 to TRBJ2-6; as DNA is missing, the TRBD2 call by TCRdb cannot be tested. The CDR3 has 18 amino acids. The V gene's germline CDR1 is SNHLY and CDR2 FYNNEI. This CDR3 is CASSVRLAGSTGANVLTF.

The genes are TRBV11-2 and TRBJ1-5; TCRdb designates TRBD1, a call that cannot be tested without DNA. The germline CDR1 and CDR2 sequences are SGHAT and FQNNGV. CDR3 length: 19 residues. The CDR3: CATRLTGTGGGIGNQPQHF.

The chain is built from TRBV20-1 and TRBJ2-1. Germline CDR1 is DFQATT and CDR2 is SNEGSKA (reference sequence). The CDR3 totals 16 residues. The CDR3 reads CSARTLAGASYNEQFF.

The chain combines TRBV4-2 with TRBJ2-1; TCRdb calls TRBD2, which cannot be checked without DNA. Germline-derived CDR1 and CDR2 are LGHNA and YNFKEQ. The CDR3 spans 16 residues. The CDR3 protein is CASSQEFSSGSNEQFF.

The chain uses TRBV29-1 and TRBJ2-1; TCRdb calls TRBD2, which cannot be checked without DNA. Germline V lookup: CDR1 SQVTM, CDR2 ANQGSEA. This CDR3 is built from 13 residues. The CDR3 protein is CSVEQGLVVEQFF.

The CDR3 sequence: CASSQESTSGRETQYF. The chain combines TRBV4-3 with TRBJ2-5; with no DNA, the TCRdb D assignment of TRBD2 cannot be verified. This CDR3 is built from 16 residues. Germline loops: CDR1 LGHNA, CDR2 YSLEER.

This sequence joins TRBV5-1 and TRBJ2-7. Germline lookup yields CDR1 SGHRS and CDR2 YFSETQ. This CDR3 spans 11 amino acids. The CDR3 sequence is CASSLGSQQYF.

The CDR3 spells CAISRGAPPGELFF. This chain connects TRBV7-9 to TRBJ2-2; no DNA is available, so the TRBD1 call from TCRdb remains unchecked. CDR3 length: 14 amino acids. Germline V gene sequence: CDR1 SEHNR, CDR2 FQNEAQ (reference sequence).

This chain joins TRBV10-3 and TRBJ2-5. In germline, CDR1 is ENHRY, CDR2 SYGVKD. This CDR3 has 15 amino acids. The CDR3 sequence is CAISEDIGDQETQYF.

The genes are TRBV10-3 and TRBJ2-1. Germline V CDR1 and CDR2: ENHRY, SYGVKD. This CDR3 is built from 13 residues. The CDR3 sequence: CAISESNTVEQFF.

J is TRBJ2-7 and V is TRBV28; TCRdb indicates TRBD1, and absent DNA this call remains unverified. Germline loops: CDR1 MDHEN, CDR2 SYDVKM. There are 15 residues in the CDR3. This chain's CDR3 is CASSLLSQQGHEQYF.

The V gene is TRBV12-3 or TRBV12-4, the J gene TRBJ1-5; TCRdb calls TRBD1, which cannot be checked without DNA. This CDR3 has 15 amino acids. The CDR3 sequence: CASSFPGNLNQPQHF.

The CDR3: CASSLETGLRETQYF. The gene calls are TRBV12-3 or TRBV12-4 and TRBJ2-5; TCRdb designates TRBD1, a call that cannot be tested without DNA. CDR3 length equals 15 residues.

The chain has TRBV7-9 and TRBJ1-1. Germline V gives CDR1 SEHNR, CDR2 FQNEAQ (reference sequence). The CDR3 is 15 amino acids. The CDR3: CASSLDWGSGTEAFF.

V gene TRBV7-3 combines with J gene TRBJ2-2. Germline V gene lookup returns CDR1 SGHTA and CDR2 FQGTGA. This CDR3 is built from 14 residues. CDR3 sequence reads: CASSGVVNTGELFF.

The chain joins TRBV29-1 to TRBJ2-1; TCRdb picks TRBD2, but there is no DNA to check that call. Germline assignment: CDR1 SQVTM and CDR2 ANQGSEA. CDR3 length: 14 amino acids. The CDR3 spells CSVEGGTSEGEQFF.

This chain connects TRBV6-5 to TRBJ2-1; TCRdb proposes TRBD2, but this gene call is untestable without DNA. The germline V gene has CDR1 MNHEY and CDR2 SVGAGI. The CDR3 loop spans 11 amino acids. The CDR3 loop reads CASSLGLLQFF.

J is TRBJ2-2 and V is TRBV11-2; without DNA, the TCRdb call of TRBD1 cannot be checked. Germline V gene lookup returns CDR1 SGHAT and CDR2 FQNNGV. The CDR3 consists of 15 residues. This CDR3 reads CASSGLGINTGELFF.